These 31 T cell receptor beta chains were sequenced from one sample in a study of CD8 T cells in Susac syndrome. About 0.45 to 1 ug RNA was reverse transcribed with random hexamers. TCRdb re-called the immunoSEQ multiplex PCR reads with MiXCR, one entry per CDR3 protein. Of under 150,000 distinct CDR3 sequences detected, 90% to 97% appear once; the ten largest clones hold more than 0.075%. Sequences were obtained from CD4+ T cells from PBMCs. The receptors derive from a human donor with Susac syndrome.

The rearrangement links TRBV4-1 to TRBJ2-1, with 11 positions matching TRBD2. The ends lost 4 bases at V and 1 base at J; junction bases unmatched: 6. This CDR3 has 17 residues. Germline CDR1 and CDR2: MGHRA and YSYEKL. The CDR3 region has the DNA TGCGCCAGCAGCCTTCGGACTAGCGGGCCATCCTACAATGAGCAGTTCTTC. Its translation is CASSLRTSGPSYNEQFF.

The chain has TRBV29-1 and TRBJ2-1; the match to TRBD2 covers 14 bases. This CDR3 has 15 residues. Germline-derived CDR1 and CDR2 are SQVTM and ANQGSEA. The trim removed 4 bases at V and 6 bases at J, leaving 5 bases unmatched. The CDR3 is CSVVGGLAGVNEQFF. The CDR3 DNA sequence: TGCAGCGTTGTCGGGGGACTAGCGGGAGTCAATGAGCAGTTCTTC.

V is TRBV11-2 and J is TRBJ2-3; no clear D. The V end was cut by 4 bases, the J end by 14 bases, with 10 bases between. The CDR3 is made up of 10 amino acids. Germline V gives CDR1 SGHAT, CDR2 FQNNGV. The chain's CDR3 is CASSSIVLYF. The CDR3 nucleotides read TGTGCCAGCAGCTCGATTGTGTTGTATTTT.

This chain links TRBV12-3 or TRBV12-4 with TRBJ2-2; possibly TRBD2 for D (5 bases). The V end lost 6 bases, the J end lost 0 bases, and 23 bases lay between the germline ends. The CDR3 covers 19 residues. CDR3 bases: TGTGCCAGCAGAACAGCGGTCCCGGGCGCCCGCGCGAACACCGGGGAGCTGTTTTTT. Its translation: CASRTAVPGARANTGELFF.

The V and J genes are TRBV12-3 or TRBV12-4 and TRBJ2-1; 7 nucleotides align to TRBD2. There are 14 residues in the CDR3. The junction had 5 bases not matched to a gene; V was cut back by 3 bases and J by 6 bases. This chain's CDR3 is CASSLAGAGNEQFF. The CDR3 DNA reads as TGTGCCAGCAGTTTGGCGGGAGCGGGCAATGAGCAGTTCTTC.

This chain links TRBV15 with TRBJ2-3; D is unclear. The V gene's germline CDR1 is LNHNV and CDR2 YYDKDF (reference sequence). The CDR3 spans 12 residues. The V end was cut by 3 bases, the J end by 6 bases, with 7 bases between. CDR3 sequence (DNA): TGTGCCACCAGCAGCCTGGGGGATACGCAGTATTTT. It is translated as CATSSLGDTQYF.

V usage is TRBV20-1 and J usage is TRBJ2-7; a possible D gene is TRBD2 (5 bases). The V end lost 3 bases, the J end lost 7 bases, and 19 bases lay between the germline ends. Germline CDR1 is DFQATT and CDR2 is SNEGSKA (reference sequence). This CDR3 region has 14 residues. The CDR3 DNA sequence: TGCAGTGCTAGTCAGGCCGCGCGGGCGAGTGAGCAGTACTTC. The encoded protein is CSASQAARASEQYF.

This chain uses TRBV25-1 with TRBJ1-1; possibly TRBD1 for D (6 bases). From germline, CDR1 is MGHDK and CDR2 SYGVNS. Trimming took off 6 bases at V and 4 bases at J, with 18 bases between the two ends. This CDR3 contains 15 residues. CDR3 in DNA: TGTGCCAGCAGGGGGGGAGGGGGATGGAGCACTGAAGCTTTCTTT. It specifies CASRGGGGWSTEAFF.

A word on this clonotype: A junction end diverges from the germline sequence, so it may reflect a read error. The rearrangement links TRBV20-1 to TRBJ2-7, with a possible D match to TRBD1 (5 bases). Germline V gene data show CDR1 as DFQATT and CDR2 as SNEGSKA (reference sequence). The CDR3 extends over 12 amino acids. CDR3 DNA sequence: TGCAGTGCTGGAGACAGACCGTACGAGCAGTACTTC. This translates into CSAGDRPYEQYF.

The J gene is TRBJ1-1, the V gene TRBV20-1; D possibly corresponds to TRBD1 (6 bases). V was clipped by 6 bases and J by 0 bases, with 11 bases between them. This CDR3 is 13 amino acids long. Germline-derived CDR1 and CDR2 are DFQATT and SNEGSKA (reference sequence). The CDR3, as DNA: TGCAGTGCCCCGGGACACTTGAACACTGAAGCTTTCTTT. Translated: CSAPGHLNTEAFF.

This chain links TRBV5-1 with TRBJ1-1; D perhaps matches TRBD1 (5 bases). The germline V and J ends were trimmed by 4 bases and 12 bases, with 16 bases remaining between them. The CDR3 contains 12 residues. CDR1 is SGHRS and CDR2 is YFSETQ in the germline V gene. The CDR3 protein is CASSPGHPASFF. In nucleotides, the CDR3 is TGCGCCAGCAGCCCAGGACACCCGGCATCTTTCTTT.

This rearrangement joins TRBV20-1 to TRBJ2-7; 11 bases agree with TRBD1. The germline V gene encodes CDR1 DFQATT and CDR2 SNEGSKA (reference sequence). J was trimmed by 6 bases and V by 3 bases; bases with no gene match: 7. CDR3 size: 14 residues. CDR3 protein: CSASPSGTGGEQYF. The CDR3, as DNA: TGCAGTGCTAGCCCGTCCGGGACAGGGGGCGAGCAGTACTTC.

The chain carries TRBV20-1 and TRBJ1-1; D not resolved. The germline gives CDR1 DFQATT, CDR2 SNEGSKA (reference sequence). This CDR3 comprises 12 residues. V was pared by 4 bases and J by 3 bases, with 9 bases between. This CDR3 is CSAIKGDTEAFF. Written as DNA, the CDR3 is TGCAGTGCTATTAAGGGTGACACTGAAGCTTTCTTT.

This chain joins TRBV5-1 and TRBJ2-1; TRBD2 might be the D (6 bases). The V gene's germline CDR1 is SGHRS and CDR2 YFSETQ. V was clipped by 4 bases and J by 7 bases, with 21 bases between them. The CDR3 runs 16 residues. The CDR3 nucleotides read TGCGCCAGCAGCCCCCCGCGGGGCGGAGGAAAGAATGAGCAGTTCTTC. Its translation is CASSPPRGGGKNEQFF.

In nucleotides, the CDR3 is TGTGCCAGCAGCCAAGGGTCTGTCAAGGGACTCTACTACAATGAGCAGTTCTTC. It specifies CASSQGSVKGLYYNEQFF. V and J are TRBV3-1 and TRBJ2-1, with D perhaps TRBD2 (6 bases). Per the germline V gene, CDR1 is LGHDT and CDR2 is YNNKEL (reference sequence). Trimming pared 1 base from V and 3 bases from J, leaving 19 bases between. This CDR3 comprises 18 residues.

The chain uses TRBV18 and TRBJ2-7; TRBD2 matches at 7 bases. Germline trimming cut 2 bases from V and 4 bases from J; bases unmatched to any gene: 8. The CDR3 is made up of 15 amino acids. The germline gives CDR1 KGHSH, CDR2 LQKENI. The CDR3: CASSPGRGTNYEQYF. CDR3 in DNA: TGTGCCAGCTCACCAGGGCGGGGGACCAATTACGAGCAGTACTTC.

V usage is TRBV29-1 and J usage is TRBJ1-2; D is unclear. This CDR3 comprises 12 residues. V gave up 5 bases and J gave up 8 bases, with 15 bases separating them. The V gene's germline CDR1 is SQVTM and CDR2 ANQGSEA. This CDR3 reads CSVQRGNVGYTF. The CDR3 DNA is TGCAGCGTTCAAAGAGGGAACGTAGGCTACACCTTC. The full variable domain, with the rest looked up from reference TRBV29-1 and TRBJ1-2, is SAVISQKPSRDICQRGTSLTIQCQVDSQVTMMFWYRQQPGQSLTLIATANQGSEATYESGFVIDKFPISRPNLTFSTLTVSNMSPEDSSIYLCSVQRGNVGYTFGSGTRLTVV.

The chain uses TRBV29-1 and TRBJ1-1; possibly TRBD1 for D (5 bases). CDR3 size: 15 residues. Germline V gene sequence: CDR1 SQVTM, CDR2 ANQGSEA. V was pared by 5 bases and J by 0 bases, with 16 bases between. The CDR3 nucleotides read TGCAGCGTTCCCGCAGGGAGGAGAATGAACACTGAAGCTTTCTTT. Its protein product is CSVPAGRRMNTEAFF.

The genes are TRBV9 and TRBJ1-4; no definite D call. The length of the CDR3 is 15 residues. V was pared by 4 bases and J by 7 bases, with 17 bases between. Germline CDR1 is SGDLS and CDR2 is YYNGEE. The chain's CDR3 is CASSTDREEGEKLFF. The CDR3 region has the DNA TGTGCCAGCAGCACCGACCGGGAGGAAGGTGAAAAACTGTTTTTT.

The chain carries TRBV7-9 and TRBJ2-5, with D hard to call. The CDR3 runs to 12 residues. V lost 1 base, J lost 7 bases, and 7 bases lay in between. CDR1 and CDR2 from the germline V gene are SEHNR and FQNEAQ (reference sequence). Here the CDR3 reads CASSLGTGTQYF. CDR3 DNA: TGTGCCAGCAGCTTAGGAACGGGGACCCAGTACTTC.

The CDR3 nucleotides are TGTGCCAGTAGTAACACGATGAACTACGAGCAGTACTTC. The encoded protein is CASSNTMNYEQYF. The rearrangement joins TRBV19 to TRBJ2-7, with D hard to call. Germline CDR1 LNHDA, CDR2 SQIVND (reference sequence). Trimming removed 4 bases from V and 3 bases from J, with 10 bases in between. The CDR3 loop spans 13 amino acids.

The CDR3 DNA sequence: TGCAGTGCCGAAGGACAGAGCTACGAGCAGTACTTC. It yields the protein CSAEGQSYEQYF. This chain links TRBV20-1 with TRBJ2-7, with a tentative D call TRBD1 (6 bases). Trimming left V 6 bases short and J 3 bases short, with 12 bases between. This CDR3 has 12 residues. The V gene's germline CDR1 is DFQATT and CDR2 SNEGSKA (reference sequence).

The V gene is TRBV4-2, the J gene TRBJ2-5; possibly TRBD1 for D (7 bases). The CDR3 contains 15 residues. CDR1 LGHNA and CDR2 YNFKEQ come from the germline V gene. V was shortened by 3 bases and J by 1 base, with 12 bases between the two germline ends. CDR3 bases: TGTGCCAGCAGCCAGGGGGGACAGCGCCAAGAGACCCAGTACTTC. Encoded protein: CASSQGGQRQETQYF.

CDR3 nucleotides: TGCGCCAGCAGCTTGGATGGTGCGGGGGCCAACGTCCTGACTTTC. It is translated as CASSLDGAGANVLTF. The chain recombines TRBV5-1 with TRBJ2-6; no definite D call. V was cut by 0 bases and J by 4 bases, with 8 bases left in between. There are 15 residues in the CDR3. Germline CDR1 reads SGHRS; CDR2 reads YFSETQ.

The V call is TRBV5-1, the J call TRBJ2-7; D not resolved. Germline V gene sequence: CDR1 SGHRS, CDR2 YFSETQ. The ends were cut back, 4 bases at V and 2 bases at J, with 13 bases in the middle. This CDR3 has 14 residues. The CDR3 nucleotides are TGCGCCAGCAGCCCAGACGGAACAGCCTACGAGCAGTACTTC. This gives the protein CASSPDGTAYEQYF.

The gene calls are TRBV20-1 and TRBJ1-3; tentative D call: TRBD1 (6 bases). From germline, CDR1 is DFQATT and CDR2 SNEGSKA (reference sequence). Deletions cut 6 bases from V and 0 bases from J, with 12 bases between. This CDR3 is 14 amino acids long. The CDR3 loop reads CSAPDRSSGNTIYF. The CDR3 DNA reads as TGCAGTGCCCCCGACAGGAGCTCTGGAAACACCATATATTTT.

In DNA form, the CDR3 reads TGTGCCAGCAGCCCGAGCCCCCTACCGGAGCAGTTCTTC. Protein: CASSPSPLPEQFF. The rearrangement uses TRBV5-8 and TRBJ2-1; D remains ambiguous. CDR3 length equals 13 residues. From germline, CDR1 is SGHTS and CDR2 YDEGEE. V lost 4 bases and J lost 10, with 15 bases in between.

The rearrangement joins TRBV7-2 to TRBJ1-5, with TRBD1 matching over 8 bases. The CDR3 contains 14 residues. V dropped 5 bases and J dropped 4; count of bases not matched to a gene: 4. CDR1 and CDR2 from the germline V gene are SGHTA and FQGNSA. The CDR3 region is CASSLDRANQPQHF. CDR3 nucleotide sequence: TGTGCCAGCAGCCTGGACAGGGCAAATCAGCCCCAGCATTTT.

CDR3 loop: CSASRSGKIQETQYF. CDR3 nucleotides: TGCAGTGCTAGTAGGAGCGGGAAAATTCAAGAGACCCAGTACTTC. V and J are TRBV20-1 and TRBJ2-5, with 7 bases lining up with TRBD2. Germline loops: CDR1 DFQATT, CDR2 SNEGSKA (reference sequence). The CDR3 has 15 amino acids. Unmatched junction bases numbered 9, after V lost 3 bases and J lost 2 bases.

J is TRBJ2-5 and V is TRBV20-1, with D hard to call. The CDR3 runs 12 residues. CDR1 DFQATT and CDR2 SNEGSKA come from the germline V gene (reference sequence). The V and J ends lost 1 base and 1 base respectively, with 4 bases between them. The CDR3 DNA is TGCAGTGCTAGAGGACTCCAAGAGACCCAGTACTTC. This translates into CSARGLQETQYF.

The chain has TRBV9 and TRBJ1-2; D is uncertain. Trimming stripped 0 bases from V and 0 bases from J, with 9 bases between. The length of the CDR3 is 15 residues. The germline CDR1 and CDR2 sequences are SGDLS and YYNGEE. The CDR3 nucleotides read TGTGCCAGCAGCGTAGGAACATCAGCTAACTATGGCTACACCTTC. Translation: CASSVGTSANYGYTF.